These 4 T cell receptor beta chains came from one sample sequenced in a study of cytomegalovirus exposure and HLA in healthy donors (dated 2017 in TCRdb). Libraries were constructed by the immunoSEQ multiplex PCR assay. A mixture of 60 forward primers for TCR Vbeta segments and 13 reverse primers for TCR Jbeta segments was used in the multiplex PCR. TCRdb stores this immuneACCESS table with in-frame sequences only. Part of the clones is absent; in the studies checked, under half of the shortfall reflects unresolved V genes, and no reason is known for the rest. Counted in this sample were around 150,000 clones; 75% to 85% of them appeared once. Clones ranked in the top ten supply roughly 6% of the sample. Source material: PBMCs. The receptors were sampled from a man over 45 in good health and CMV-seropositive.

The chain is built from TRBV4-2 and TRBJ2-7; 9 bases align to TRBD1. CDR3 length equals 15 residues. Trimming removed 0 bases from V and 3 bases from J; junction bases left unmatched: 3. CDR1 LGHNA and CDR2 YNFKEQ come from the germline V gene. CDR3 residues: CASSQDRQGDYEQYF. The CDR3 DNA reads as TGTGCCAGCAGCCAAGATAGACAGGGGGACTACGAGCAGTACTTC.

This clone appeared once. This chain uses TRBV6-5 with TRBJ1-3; perhaps TRBD1 as D (5 bases). Between the trimmed V and J ends, which lost 6 bases and 1 base, there was a span of 7 bases. This CDR3 has 13 residues. Germline lookup yields CDR1 MNHEY and CDR2 SVGAGI. The CDR3 sequence: CASRAGSGNTIYF. The CDR3 DNA is TGTGCCAGCAGAGCAGGGTCTGGAAACACCATATATTTT.

The sample holds a few counts of this clone. The chain uses TRBV6-5 and TRBJ2-5, with D possibly TRBD1 on 5 matching bases. Germline lookup yields CDR1 MNHEY and CDR2 SVGAGI. V was clipped by 2 bases and J by 3 bases, with 10 bases between them. The CDR3 has 14 amino acids. The CDR3: CASSYSREEETQYF. CDR3 DNA: TGTGCCAGCAGTTACAGCAGGGAAGAAGAGACCCAGTACTTC.

V gene TRBV4-1 combines with J gene TRBJ2-2; 9 positions match TRBD1. Germline V gene data show CDR1 as MGHRA and CDR2 as YSYEKL. V shed 4 bases, J shed 0 bases, and the junction held 0 bases outside the gene matches. The CDR3 length is 15 residues. As DNA, the CDR3 is TGCGCCAGCAGCCGGACAGGGGCGAACACCGGGGAGCTGTTTTTT. Translating it yields CASSRTGANTGELFF.